These T cell receptor beta chains were read from a single sample in a study of TIL therapy for anti-PD-1-resistant metastatic lung cancer. Sequencing used immunoSEQ multiplex PCR; TCRdb keeps in-frame clones, though not all of them. Of about 13,000 clones in the sample, about 70% were seen once. The material sequenced was tumor tissue, taken at baseline. Receptor source: a woman aged 25-85 years with non-small cell lung cancer. CDR3s include the opening cysteine and the closing phenylalanine or tryptophan. The D gene is left open where the match is weak. Size values are once, few and many counts, or a class for expanded clones, and some rows have none.

clone_size,v_call,d_call,j_call,cdr3_aa,cdr3_nt
NA,TRBV6-1,TRBD2,TRBJ2-1,CACASGNSYNEQFF,TGTGCATGTGCTAGCGGTAATTCCTACAATGAGCAGTTCTTC
few,TRBV9,NA,TRBJ2-2,CASSPRSTGELFF,TGTGCCAGCAGCCCCCGTTCCACCGGGGAGCTGTTTTTT
medium-sized,TRBV7-9,NA,TRBJ1-5,CASSRTESNQPQHF,TGTGCCAGCAGCCGGACAGAAAGCAATCAGCCCCAGCATTTT
NA,TRBV18,NA,TRBJ1-4,CASSPDSLSGEKLFF,TGTGCCAGCTCACCTGACAGCCTCTCGGGTGAAAAACTGTTTTTT
NA,TRBV7-8,TRBD1,TRBJ1-1,CASSLGGTVTEAFF,TGTGCCAGCAGCTTAGGGGGGACAGTCACTGAAGCTTTCTTT
NA,TRBV11-2,NA,TRBJ2-3,CASSLRGRLWADTQYF,TGTGCCAGCAGCTTACGGGGGCGGCTATGGGCAGATACGCAGTATTTT
few,TRBV7-2,TRBD2,TRBJ2-3,CASSLGLAETDTQYF,TGTGCCAGCAGCTTAGGGCTAGCGGAAACAGATACGCAGTATTTT
medium-sized,TRBV5-6,NA,TRBJ2-7,CASSWAQTYEQYF,TGTGCCAGCAGCTGGGCCCAAACCTACGAGCAGTACTTC
NA,TRBV11-3,NA,TRBJ1-1,CASSSKRGAF,TGTGCCAGCAGCTCCAAGCGGGGAGCCTTT
medium-sized,TRBV4-2,NA,TRBJ1-2,CASSQDLTANYGYTF,TGTGCCAGCAGCCAAGATCTGACAGCTAACTATGGCTACACCTTC
NA,TRBV29-1,TRBD1,TRBJ2-7,CSVSGQGSSYEQYF,TGCAGCGTTTCGGGACAGGGGAGCTCCTACGAGCAGTACTTC
NA,TRBV10-3,TRBD2,TRBJ2-3,CAISGRSGSADTQYF,TGTGCCATCAGTGGCCGGAGCGGGAGTGCAGATACGCAGTATTTT
NA,TRBV5-1,TRBD1,TRBJ2-7,CASSLTGTGPYEQYF,TGCGCCAGCAGCCTAACCGGGACAGGACCCTACGAGCAGTACTTC
NA,TRBV2,NA,TRBJ2-7,CASTGTTYEQYF,TGTGCCAGCACAGGGACAACCTACGAGCAGTACTTC
NA,TRBV6-5,NA,TRBJ2-7,CASSYSNLAYEQYF,TGTGCCAGCAGTTACTCGAATCTCGCCTACGAGCAGTACTTC
NA,TRBV6-5,TRBD1,TRBJ1-2,CASKQGALNYGYTF,TGTGCCAGCAAGCAGGGGGCGCTTAACTATGGCTACACCTTC
NA,TRBV11-2,TRBD1,TRBJ1-4,CASSFPGQGMDEKLFF,TGTGCCAGCAGCTTTCCGGGACAGGGGATGGATGAAAAACTGTTTTTT
few,TRBV7-9,NA,TRBJ1-2,CASSLVPSTDYGYTF,TGTGCCAGCAGCTTAGTTCCCTCAACGGACTATGGCTACACCTTC
NA,TRBV4-3,NA,TRBJ1-3,CASSQDNRALLFSGNTIYF,TGCGCCAGCAGCCAAGATAACAGGGCCCTACTTTTCTCTGGAAACACCATATATTTT
NA,TRBV18,TRBD1,TRBJ1-1,CASSPGDRLNPNTEAFF,TGTGCCAGCTCACCAGGGGACAGACTTAATCCGAACACTGAAGCTTTCTTT
NA,TRBV11-1,NA,TRBJ1-1,CASSLIGQGTEAFF,TGTGCCAGCAGCTTAATAGGGCAGGGCACTGAAGCTTTCTTT
few,TRBV30,NA,TRBJ1-1,CAWSAGANTEAFF,TGTGCCTGGAGTGCCGGGGCCAACACTGAAGCTTTCTTT
NA,TRBV5-1,NA,TRBJ2-1,CASSFGGSEQFF,TGCGCCAGCAGCTTTGGAGGAAGCGAGCAGTTCTTC
NA,TRBV19,TRBD1,TRBJ1-5,CASADRGLNQPQHF,TGTGCCAGTGCAGACAGGGGATTAAATCAGCCCCAGCATTTT
NA,TRBV11-2,NA,TRBJ1-5,CASSLVPGSNQPQHF,TGTGCCAGCAGCTTAGTGCCCGGTAGCAATCAGCCCCAGCATTTT
NA,TRBV9,NA,TRBJ1-2,CASSVAGMNGYTF,TGTGCCAGCAGCGTAGCAGGGATGAATGGCTACACCTTC
once,TRBV29-1,NA,TRBJ1-1,CSVAGINTEAFF,TGCAGCGTTGCCGGGATAAACACTGAAGCTTTCTTT
once,TRBV11-2,NA,TRBJ1-2,CASRGPGTGRYGYTF,TGTGCCAGCAGGGGGCCGGGAACAGGGAGGTATGGCTACACCTTC
NA,TRBV2,NA,TRBJ1-2,CASSDPGRTYGYTF,TGTGCCAGCAGTGATCCGGGCCGGACCTATGGCTACACCTTC
few,TRBV30,NA,TRBJ1-2,CACPRGRIYGYTF,TGTGCCTGCCCTCGCGGGAGGATCTATGGCTACACCTTC
NA,TRBV19,NA,TRBJ2-7,CASSTHRTVAYEQYF,TGTGCCAGTAGTACCCACCGGACAGTGGCCTACGAGCAGTACTTC
NA,TRBV19,TRBD1,TRBJ1-1,CASSLGGGQIMNTEAFF,TGTGCCAGTAGTTTGGGGGGGGGACAGATCATGAACACTGAAGCTTTCTTT
few,TRBV27,NA,TRBJ1-5,CASSLSGHSNQPQHF,TGTGCCAGCAGTTTATCCGGACATAGCAATCAGCCCCAGCATTTT
NA,TRBV9,TRBD2,TRBJ2-3,CASSGSGGNTDTQYF,TGTGCCAGCAGCGGTAGCGGGGGGAATACGGATACGCAGTATTTT
NA,TRBV7-2,NA,TRBJ1-2,CASRPGGSNYGYTF,TGTGCCAGCAGACCAGGAGGCTCTAACTATGGCTACACCTTC
NA,TRBV7-8,TRBD2,TRBJ2-2,CASSLRTSGTGGELFF,TGTGCCAGCAGCCTTCGGACTAGCGGGACGGGCGGGGAGCTGTTTTTT
once,TRBV9,TRBD2,TRBJ2-1,CASSPGLAGAGEQFF,TGTGCCAGCAGCCCAGGACTAGCGGGAGCCGGTGAGCAGTTCTTC
NA,TRBV10-3,NA,TRBJ2-1,CAISADSSYNEQFF,TGTGCCATCAGTGCTGATAGCTCCTACAATGAGCAGTTCTTC
NA,TRBV12-1,NA,TRBJ2-4,CASSFRLGGADIQYF,TGTGCCAGCAGCTTCCGACTCGGGGGTGCGGACATTCAGTACTTC
NA,TRBV7-4,NA,TRBJ2-5,CASSLTGTRTQETQYF,TGTGCCAGCAGCTTAACGGGGACCCGAACCCAAGAGACCCAGTACTTC
NA,TRBV5-1,TRBD2,TRBJ2-5,CASSLTSGTKETQYF,TGCGCCAGCAGCTTAACTAGCGGGACCAAAGAGACCCAGTACTTC
NA,TRBV28,TRBD1,TRBJ2-7,CASSLPGQIYEQYF,TGTGCCAGCAGTTTACCGGGACAGATTTACGAGCAGTACTTC
few,TRBV28,TRBD1,TRBJ2-7,CASRQGDYEQYF,TGTGCCAGCCGACAGGGGGACTACGAGCAGTACTTC
few,TRBV7-6,TRBD2,TRBJ2-7,CASSLGASGGTYEQYF,TGTGCCAGCAGCTTAGGGGCTAGCGGAGGGACCTACGAGCAGTACTTC
NA,TRBV5-5,NA,TRBJ2-7,CASSSFFTGYEQYF,TGTGCCAGCAGTTCATTCTTCACCGGCTACGAGCAGTACTTC
NA,TRBV6-6,NA,TRBJ1-2,CASSYSRQRNGYTF,TGTGCCAGCAGTTACTCGCGACAGAGGAATGGCTACACCTTC
medium-sized,TRBV19,NA,TRBJ1-1,CASSITGRDTEAFF,TGTGCCAGTAGTATTACAGGTAGAGACACTGAAGCTTTCTTT
NA,TRBV9,TRBD2,TRBJ2-3,CASSPGEGLDRPPYTQYF,TGTGCCAGCAGCCCCGGGGAGGGACTAGACCGACCCCCGTATACGCAGTATTTT
NA,TRBV5-1,NA,TRBJ2-7,CASSLVSYEQYF,TGCGCCAGCAGCTTGGTCTCCTACGAGCAGTACTTC